This T cell receptor beta chain was found in a study of blood T cell repertoires in COVID-19. The overall study: COVID-19 samples, acute and convalescent, were from the United States, Italy and Spain.

Losses at the gene ends were 3 bases for V and 0 bases for J; bases not matched to a gene: 3. Germline V gives CDR1 MGHRA, CDR2 YSYEKL. This CDR3 spans 15 amino acids. In the original analysis: Counts of nucleated cells, estimated from reference gene primer amplification, were obtained. The table came from immunoSEQ multiplex PCR; TCRdb's copy has only in-frame clones and leaves some out. The D gene and trimming were derived from the DNA, and the V and J assignments and clone size from that table. The data show 250,000 to 400,000 clones, under 95% seen once. The sequenced sample was PBMCs or T cells enriched from blood (not recorded which). The receptor's source is a man aged 55 to 70 who had recovered from COVID-19. V and J are TRBV4-1 and TRBJ1-1; 8 positions agree with TRBD1. CDR3 in amino acids: CASSHGQGMNTEAFF. The CDR3 DNA reads as TGCGCCAGCAGCCACGGACAGGGCATGAACACTGAAGCTTTCTTT.